These 2 T cell receptor beta chains were sequenced from one sample in a study of blood T cell repertoires in COVID-19. Using immunoSEQ multiplex PCR, the repertoire was profiled, and TCRdb retains in-frame clones only, with some absent. The repertoire holds some 6,600 clones, with approximately 90% as singletons. The sample consisted of peripheral blood. These receptors all stem from a human donor in a cohort sampled during active COVID-19. The donor label of this sample is uncertain.

V and J are TRBV11-2 and TRBJ2-7, with unresolved D. Deletions cut 1 base from V and 0 bases from J, with 4 bases between. CDR1 is SGHAT and CDR2 is FQNNGV in the germline V gene. The CDR3 sequence is 13 residues long. The chain's CDR3 is CASSLGSSYEQYF. DNA for the CDR3: TGTGCCAGCAGCTTAGGTAGCTCCTACGAGCAGTACTTC.

The V and J genes are TRBV15 and TRBJ1-1; D possibly corresponds to TRBD1 (6 bases). The CDR3 has 18 residues. The germline gives CDR1 LNHNV, CDR2 YYDKDF (reference sequence). Between the trimmed V and J ends, which lost 0 bases and 2 bases, there was a span of 19 bases. The CDR3: CATSRDLKPGVPNTEAFF. DNA for the CDR3: TGTGCCACCAGCAGAGATCTTAAGCCAGGGGTTCCCAACACTGAAGCTTTCTTT.